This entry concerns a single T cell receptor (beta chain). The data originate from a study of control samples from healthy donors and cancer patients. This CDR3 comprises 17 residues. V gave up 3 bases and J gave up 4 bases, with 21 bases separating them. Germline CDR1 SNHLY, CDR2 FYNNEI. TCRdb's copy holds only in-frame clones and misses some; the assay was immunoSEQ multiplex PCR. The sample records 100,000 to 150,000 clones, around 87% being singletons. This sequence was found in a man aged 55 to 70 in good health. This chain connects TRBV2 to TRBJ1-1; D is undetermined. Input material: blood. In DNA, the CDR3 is TGTGCCAGCAGTGATTTTGGGAGGTCGTCCCTGGGCACTGAAGCTTTCTTT. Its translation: CASSDFGRSSLGTEAFF.